These T cell receptor beta chains were read from a single sample in a study of blood T cell dynamics during melanoma immunotherapy. Data came from immunoSEQ multiplex PCR; TCRdb stores just in-frame clones and leaves some out. The sample has some 4,900 clones, approximately 83% seen once. The sample in question was blood, obtained from a patient treated with checkpoint blockade. The source is a human donor with melanoma. CDR3s include the opening cysteine and the closing phenylalanine or tryptophan. Each record gives: J gene, D gene, clone size, V gene, CDR3 length, CDR3 DNA, CDR3 protein. The D gene is left open where the match is weak. Some rows mark clone size as missing; the rest say once, few, many or name a class of expanded clone.

j_call: TRBJ2-7; d_call: .; clone_size: .; v_call: TRBV27; cdr3_length: 15; cdr3_nt: TGTGCCAGCAGGAGGGCCGAGAAGGGAACCTACGAGCAGTACTTC; cdr3_aa: CASRRAEKGTYEQYF
j_call: TRBJ2-2; d_call: TRBD1; clone_size: .; v_call: TRBV7-2; cdr3_length: 14; cdr3_nt: TGTGCCAGCAGTACAGCAGGGGGTGGGGGGGAGCTGTTTTTT; cdr3_aa: CASSTAGGGGELFF
j_call: TRBJ2-1; d_call: TRBD2; clone_size: .; v_call: TRBV5-8; cdr3_length: 19; cdr3_nt: TGTGCCAGCAGCTTGAGACTCAGGCAAGGGCGGGAGATGGGCAATGAGCAGTTCTTC; cdr3_aa: CASSLRLRQGREMGNEQFF
j_call: TRBJ1-3; d_call: TRBD1; clone_size: .; v_call: TRBV4-3; cdr3_length: 15; cdr3_nt: TGCGCCAGCAGCCCACTAGGACAGGGAGGAAACACCATATATTTT; cdr3_aa: CASSPLGQGGNTIYF
j_call: TRBJ2-5; d_call: .; clone_size: .; v_call: TRBV29-1; cdr3_length: 13; cdr3_nt: TGCAGCGTTGTTCACGGGAGTGGAGAGACCCAGTACTTC; cdr3_aa: CSVVHGSGETQYF
j_call: TRBJ2-2; d_call: TRBD2; clone_size: .; v_call: TRBV13; cdr3_length: 13; cdr3_nt: TGTGCCACGGGACTAGCGGGCACCGGGGAGCTGTTTTTT; cdr3_aa: CATGLAGTGELFF
j_call: TRBJ2-2; d_call: .; clone_size: .; v_call: TRBV10-3; cdr3_length: 20; cdr3_nt: TGTGCCATCAGTGAGTCGACAGGGACGCCAGCGGGAGTTGGCACCGGGGAGCTGTTTTTT; cdr3_aa: CAISESTGTPAGVGTGELFF
j_call: TRBJ1-5; d_call: .; clone_size: .; v_call: TRBV19; cdr3_length: 14; cdr3_nt: TGTGCCAGTAGTAGGGGTGGGCCTAATCAGCCCCAGCATTTT; cdr3_aa: CASSRGGPNQPQHF
j_call: TRBJ1-1; d_call: TRBD1; clone_size: .; v_call: TRBV19; cdr3_length: 15; cdr3_nt: TGTGCCAGTAAAAGGGGGGACAGGGAGAACACTGAAGCTTTCTTT; cdr3_aa: CASKRGDRENTEAFF
j_call: TRBJ2-1; d_call: TRBD2; clone_size: once; v_call: TRBV6-6; cdr3_length: 16; cdr3_nt: TGTGCCAGCAGTCAGACTAGCGGGGGGACCTACAATGAGCAGTTCTTC; cdr3_aa: CASSQTSGGTYNEQFF
j_call: TRBJ2-1; d_call: .; clone_size: .; v_call: TRBV7-9; cdr3_length: 12; cdr3_nt: TGTGCCAGCGACTCAGCCTACAATGAGCAGTTCTTC; cdr3_aa: CASDSAYNEQFF
j_call: TRBJ2-1; d_call: TRBD1; clone_size: .; v_call: TRBV4-1; cdr3_length: 15; cdr3_nt: TGCGCCAGCAGCCACACCTCGACAGGGGTGGGTGAGCAGTTCTTC; cdr3_aa: CASSHTSTGVGEQFF
j_call: TRBJ2-7; d_call: .; clone_size: medium-sized; v_call: TRBV19; cdr3_length: 14; cdr3_nt: TGTGCCAGTAGTATGGGAACGGGACATTCCGAGCAGTACTTC; cdr3_aa: CASSMGTGHSEQYF
j_call: TRBJ2-3; d_call: TRBD2; clone_size: .; v_call: TRBV7-3; cdr3_length: 17; cdr3_nt: TGTGCCAGCAGCTTAGACGTACTAGCGGGAGAAACAGATACGCAGTATTTT; cdr3_aa: CASSLDVLAGETDTQYF
j_call: TRBJ2-3; d_call: TRBD2; clone_size: .; v_call: TRBV29-1; cdr3_length: 14; cdr3_nt: TGCAGCGTTGGGTCGGGACTAGTGGCAGATACGCAGTATTTT; cdr3_aa: CSVGSGLVADTQYF
j_call: TRBJ2-7; d_call: .; clone_size: once; v_call: TRBV9; cdr3_length: 13; cdr3_nt: TGTGCCAGCAGCGTAGCGGGAGCGTACGAGCAGTACTTC; cdr3_aa: CASSVAGAYEQYF
j_call: TRBJ1-2; d_call: .; clone_size: few; v_call: TRBV19; cdr3_length: 13; cdr3_nt: TGTGCCAGTAGTCGGGGGTCGGACTATGGCTACACCTTC; cdr3_aa: CASSRGSDYGYTF
j_call: TRBJ1-2; d_call: .; clone_size: once; v_call: TRBV29-1; cdr3_length: 15; cdr3_nt: TGCAGCGTTGTAGATAGGGGTGGATTTGGCTATGGCTACACCTTC; cdr3_aa: CSVVDRGGFGYGYTF
j_call: TRBJ1-6; d_call: .; clone_size: .; v_call: TRBV30; cdr3_length: 14; cdr3_nt: TGTGCCTGGAGTGTATCCGGGGCCGGTTCACCCCTCCACTTT; cdr3_aa: CAWSVSGAGSPLHF
j_call: TRBJ2-2; d_call: .; clone_size: .; v_call: TRBV19; cdr3_length: 16; cdr3_nt: .; cdr3_aa: CASSISARTDTGELFF
j_call: TRBJ1-5; d_call: .; clone_size: .; v_call: TRBV4-2; cdr3_length: 14; cdr3_nt: TGTGCCAGCAGCCAAGAAACAGGGAATCAGCCCCAGCATTTT; cdr3_aa: CASSQETGNQPQHF
j_call: TRBJ1-1; d_call: .; clone_size: once; v_call: TRBV11-2; cdr3_length: 13; cdr3_nt: TGTGCCAGCAGCTTACATGAGAACACTGAAGCTTTCTTT; cdr3_aa: CASSLHENTEAFF
j_call: TRBJ2-5; d_call: .; clone_size: .; v_call: TRBV11-3; cdr3_length: 14; cdr3_nt: TGTGCCAGCAGCCTCAGACGGTACCAAGAGACCCAGTACTTC; cdr3_aa: CASSLRRYQETQYF
j_call: TRBJ2-1; d_call: TRBD2; clone_size: .; v_call: TRBV27; cdr3_length: 15; cdr3_nt: TGTGCCAGCAGTGGCCCGCTAGCGGGTATAAATGAGCAGTTCTTC; cdr3_aa: CASSGPLAGINEQFF
j_call: TRBJ2-2; d_call: .; clone_size: .; v_call: TRBV7-2; cdr3_length: 15; cdr3_nt: TGTGCCAGCAGCTTAGGATTACAGAACACCGGGGAGCTGTTTTTT; cdr3_aa: CASSLGLQNTGELFF
j_call: TRBJ2-4; d_call: .; clone_size: .; v_call: TRBV28; cdr3_length: 13; cdr3_nt: TGTGCCACCCTAAAACTCATGGGGAACATTCAGTACTTC; cdr3_aa: CATLKLMGNIQYF
j_call: TRBJ1-1; d_call: .; clone_size: .; v_call: TRBV7-8; cdr3_length: 15; cdr3_nt: TGTGCCAGCAGCTTAGTCTCAGGGCTGAACACTGAAGCTTTCTTT; cdr3_aa: CASSLVSGLNTEAFF
j_call: TRBJ2-3; d_call: .; clone_size: .; v_call: TRBV6-1; cdr3_length: 16; cdr3_nt: TGTGCCAGCAGGGAACGTGGGCCAGCGCGGACAGATACGCAGTATTTT; cdr3_aa: CASRERGPARTDTQYF
j_call: TRBJ2-1; d_call: TRBD2; clone_size: .; v_call: TRBV4-3; cdr3_length: 18; cdr3_nt: TGCGCCAGCAGCCAAACCGGGACTAGCGCGATCGCTTACAATGAGCAGTTCTTC; cdr3_aa: CASSQTGTSAIAYNEQFF
j_call: TRBJ2-7; d_call: TRBD1; clone_size: few; v_call: TRBV19; cdr3_length: 14; cdr3_nt: TGTGCCAGTAGTAGGACAGGGGGGACCTACGAGCAGTACTTC; cdr3_aa: CASSRTGGTYEQYF
j_call: TRBJ1-2; d_call: .; clone_size: .; v_call: TRBV5-1; cdr3_length: 14; cdr3_nt: TGCGCCAGCAGCTTTGACGGGGGGTCCTATGGCTACACCTTC; cdr3_aa: CASSFDGGSYGYTF
j_call: TRBJ2-7; d_call: TRBD2; clone_size: .; v_call: TRBV11-3; cdr3_length: 19; cdr3_nt: TGTGCCAGCAGCTACGAGTTAGGGACGTCGGGACTAGCGGGGGACGAGCAGTACTTC; cdr3_aa: CASSYELGTSGLAGDEQYF
j_call: TRBJ2-2; d_call: .; clone_size: .; v_call: TRBV11-3; cdr3_length: 15; cdr3_nt: TGTGCCAGCAGCTTAGAAAACTATAACACCGGGGAGCTGTTTTTT; cdr3_aa: CASSLENYNTGELFF
j_call: TRBJ2-7; d_call: TRBD2; clone_size: once; v_call: TRBV30; cdr3_length: 14; cdr3_nt: TGTGCCTGGATTGAGGCGGGAGAGGGCTACGAGCAGTACTTC; cdr3_aa: CAWIEAGEGYEQYF
j_call: TRBJ2-1; d_call: TRBD2; clone_size: .; v_call: TRBV30; cdr3_length: 15; cdr3_nt: TGTGCTTCAGGGACCGGGACTAGCGTCTACAATGAGCAGTTCTTC; cdr3_aa: CASGTGTSVYNEQFF
j_call: TRBJ2-7; d_call: .; clone_size: few; v_call: TRBV11-1; cdr3_length: 12; cdr3_nt: TGTGCCAGCAGCTTAAACTACTACGAGCAGTACTTC; cdr3_aa: CASSLNYYEQYF
j_call: TRBJ2-7; d_call: TRBD2; clone_size: .; v_call: TRBV5-6; cdr3_length: 16; cdr3_nt: TGTGCCAGCACTTCCGGGACTAGCACCGACTACTACGAGCAGTACTTC; cdr3_aa: CASTSGTSTDYYEQYF
j_call: TRBJ2-1; d_call: .; clone_size: .; v_call: TRBV14; cdr3_length: 14; cdr3_nt: TGTGCCAGCAGCCAAAAGAGCCAATACAATGAGCAGTTCTTC; cdr3_aa: CASSQKSQYNEQFF
j_call: TRBJ2-7; d_call: .; clone_size: .; v_call: TRBV7-6; cdr3_length: 14; cdr3_nt: TGTGCCAGCAGCTCCCCGGGGGACGGGGACGAGCAGTACTTC; cdr3_aa: CASSSPGDGDEQYF
j_call: TRBJ1-3; d_call: .; clone_size: .; v_call: TRBV7-8; cdr3_length: 14; cdr3_nt: TGTGCCAGCAGCTTAGTTGGTTCTGGAAACACCATATATTTT; cdr3_aa: CASSLVGSGNTIYF
j_call: TRBJ1-5; d_call: .; clone_size: few; v_call: TRBV9; cdr3_length: 15; cdr3_nt: TGTGCCAGCAGCGTAGCTGCCGGGGTAGGACAGCCCCAGCATTTT; cdr3_aa: CASSVAAGVGQPQHF
j_call: TRBJ1-1; d_call: TRBD1; clone_size: .; v_call: TRBV6-9; cdr3_length: 12; cdr3_nt: TGTGCCAGCAGTTGCGTCACAGGGGAGGCTTTCTTT; cdr3_aa: CASSCVTGEAFF
j_call: TRBJ2-1; d_call: .; clone_size: once; v_call: TRBV5-1; cdr3_length: 13; cdr3_nt: TGCGCCAGCAGGGGGGACCCCGACAATGAGCAGTTCTTC; cdr3_aa: CASRGDPDNEQFF
j_call: TRBJ1-2; d_call: TRBD1; clone_size: .; v_call: TRBV7-2; cdr3_length: 17; cdr3_nt: TGTGCCAGCAGCGATCACCTGGCGGACAGGGAGAACTATGGCTACACCTTC; cdr3_aa: CASSDHLADRENYGYTF
j_call: TRBJ1-5; d_call: TRBD1; clone_size: .; v_call: TRBV11-2; cdr3_length: 14; cdr3_nt: TGTGCCAGCAGCCGACAGGGAGGGGATCAGCCCCAGCATTTT; cdr3_aa: CASSRQGGDQPQHF
j_call: TRBJ2-7; d_call: TRBD1; clone_size: .; v_call: TRBV5-6; cdr3_length: 14; cdr3_nt: TGTGCCAGCACCCAAAGGGACAGCTCCTACGAGCAGTACTTC; cdr3_aa: CASTQRDSSYEQYF